This T cell receptor beta chain was identified in a study of monozygotic twins with inflammatory bowel disease. Germline V gene lookup returns CDR1 MNHEY and CDR2 SVGAGI. The CDR3 extends over 11 amino acids. Worth noting for this clonotype: The antigen is unknown.

Points from the study as a whole: Healthy co-twins exceeded IBD patients in TCRbeta diversity as measured by inverse Simpson. Among IBD patients, fewer clonotypes were shared with others than among healthy twins, especially with disease activity. Data gave no support to a single strong signal or clonotype associated with IBD.

TCRalpha and TCRbeta cDNA went through two nested PCRs of approximately 16 and 10 cycles. TCRdb re-called the 5' RACE reads and shows each CDR3 protein once, DNA omitted. Its listing shows approximately 200,000 distinct CDR3 sequences. The J gene is TRBJ2-3, the V gene TRBV6-5. The sample consisted of blood. The TCR originated in a human donor with ulcerative colitis or Crohn's disease, or a healthy co-twin of an affected twin (not recorded which). CDR3 sequence: CASSNINTQYF.